This TCR beta chain was sequenced for a study of beta chain features in type 1 diabetes. What was sequenced were expressed TCRB transcripts, since all of the isolated RNA had been reverse transcribed. Assay: immunoSEQ multiplex PCR; the TCRdb copy retains only in-frame clones and omits some. Here the sample spans 200,000 to 300,000 clones, about a tenth being singletons. The CDR3 loop spans 14 amino acids. After removal of 3 bases from V and 1 base from J, the junction contained 1 base not matched to a gene. Germline lookup yields CDR1 SGHTA and CDR2 FQGNSA. In regard to this clone: The antigen remains unidentified.

Findings and caveats of the study: A moderate, significant TCRB CDR3 shortening appeared in type 1 diabetes across four CD4+ subsets. Any role of HLA type in TCRB rearrangement remained unresolved here.

This sequence joins TRBV7-2 and TRBJ2-3; TRBD2 aligns across 7 bases. This TCR came from a man in his thirties or forties with type 1 diabetes. The sequenced sample was naive CD4+ T cells from blood. The CDR3 nucleotides are TGTGCCAGCAGCTTTCTAGCGGGCACAGATACGCAGTATTTT. It codes for CASSFLAGTDTQYF.